The clone carrying this T cell receptor (beta chain) was observed a handful of times. Its antigen is currently unknown. Treatment noted: approximately 9-day PBMC culture with coronavirus spike peptide pools or control peptides (ViraFEST assay). The sample originates from a study of vaccination and CD4 T cells after COVID-19. Study in general: Eight or nine convalescent patients had mild and one had severe PCR-confirmed SARS-CoV-2 disease.

The Oncomine TCR Beta short-read assay generated sequence data from the DNA of cultured CD4+ T cells. In TCRdb, the PCR reads were re-called with MiXCR into one record per CDR3 protein. The sample has 20,000 or so distinct CDR3 sequences; 20% to 30% are singletons. The CDR3 consists of 15 residues. Germline V lookup: CDR1 SNHLY, CDR2 FYNNEI. V was trimmed by 9 bases and J by 4 bases, leaving 18 bases between them. The chain couples TRBV2 to TRBJ1-4; D might be TRBD1 (6 bases). This sequence was found in a human donor with COVID-19. Sequencing was performed on cultured CD4+ T cells from blood. CDR3 amino acids: CARRGGTAGNEKLFF. The CDR3 DNA follows: TGTGCCAGGAGGGGGGGAACAGCCGGTAATGAAAAACTGTTTTTT.